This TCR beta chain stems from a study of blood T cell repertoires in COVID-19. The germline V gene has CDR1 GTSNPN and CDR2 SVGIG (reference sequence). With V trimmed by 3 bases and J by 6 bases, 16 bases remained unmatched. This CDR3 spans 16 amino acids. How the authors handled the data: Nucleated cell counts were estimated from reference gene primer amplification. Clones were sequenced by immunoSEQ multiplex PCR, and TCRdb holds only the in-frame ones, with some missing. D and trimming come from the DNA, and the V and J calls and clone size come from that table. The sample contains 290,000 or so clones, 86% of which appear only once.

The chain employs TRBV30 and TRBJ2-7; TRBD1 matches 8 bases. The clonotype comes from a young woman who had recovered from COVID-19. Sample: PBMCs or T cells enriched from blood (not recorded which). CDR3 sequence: CAWSGFSGQALFEQYF. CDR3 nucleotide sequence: TGTGCCTGGAGCGGGTTTTCGGGACAGGCGCTATTCGAGCAGTACTTC.